This T cell receptor (beta chain) was recorded in a study of blood T cells in healthy people across ages. This clonotype was detected a few times. The antigen is undetermined. A much bigger clone sits one base away, suggesting this may be a read error. Combining a sample-barcoded 5' primer with a J-beta primer mix, a second PCR ran for roughly 6 to 11 cycles. Each CDR3 protein gets one entry after TCRdb re-called the 5' RACE reads with MiXCR. The data hold 350,000 to 450,000 distinct CDR3 sequences, with about 55% observed a single time. Germline V gene sequence: CDR1 LGHDT, CDR2 YNNKEL (reference sequence). The CDR3 has 15 amino acids. The study drew donors from healthy Caucasian individuals in Russia aged about 6 to 90. Whole-study results and caveats: Not knowing donor CMV status may have confounded expanded clonotype changes.

The clonotype originates from a man in his 60s in good health. The V gene is TRBV3-1, the J gene TRBJ1-1, with 7 positions matching TRBD1. Sequencing was done on a sample of blood. DNA for the CDR3: TGTGCCAGCAGCATTCAGACAGGGAAAAACACTGAAGTTTTCTTT. Amino acid sequence: CASSIQTGKNTEVFF.